A single sample gave rise to the 2 T cell receptor beta chains below, sequenced in a study of blood T cell repertoires in COVID-19. Data came from immunoSEQ multiplex PCR; TCRdb stores just in-frame clones and leaves some out. The sample includes 150,000 to 200,000 clones, around 82% of them seen just once. Sequencing used peripheral blood. The receptors were sampled from a man between 60 and 70 years old who had recovered from COVID-19.

This sequence joins TRBV11-3 and TRBJ1-5, with D possibly being TRBD1 (5 bases). CDR1 SGHNT and CDR2 YENEEA come from the germline V gene. CDR3 length: 15 amino acids. Between the trimmed V and J ends, which lost 6 bases and 2 bases, there was a span of 14 bases. The CDR3 DNA reads as TGTGCCAGCAGGTTGGGAGGGGACGGCAATCAGCCCCAGCATTTT. This sequence encodes CASRLGGDGNQPQHF.

This rearrangement joins TRBV5-6 to TRBJ2-5, with 11 bases lining up with TRBD2. Germline V gene sequence: CDR1 SGHDT, CDR2 YYEEEE. This CDR3 has 16 residues. With 4 bases clipped from V and 4 bases from J, the junction kept 9 bases outside the gene matches. The DNA for the CDR3 is TGTGCCAGCAGCGACAGTAGCGGGGGGGCCGGAGAGACCCAGTACTTC. Its translation is CASSDSSGGAGETQYF.